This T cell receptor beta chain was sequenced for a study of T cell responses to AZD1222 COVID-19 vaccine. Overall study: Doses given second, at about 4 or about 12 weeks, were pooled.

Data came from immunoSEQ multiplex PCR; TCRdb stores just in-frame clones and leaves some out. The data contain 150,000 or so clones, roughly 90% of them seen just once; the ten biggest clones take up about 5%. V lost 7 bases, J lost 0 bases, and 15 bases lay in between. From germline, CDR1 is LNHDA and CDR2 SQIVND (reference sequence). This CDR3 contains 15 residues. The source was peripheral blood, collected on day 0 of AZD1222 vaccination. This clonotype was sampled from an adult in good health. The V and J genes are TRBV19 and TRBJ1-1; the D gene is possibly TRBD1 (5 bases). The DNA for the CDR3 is TGTGCCAGTACCGCCCAGCGGGGGATGAACACTGAAGCTTTCTTT. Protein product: CASTAQRGMNTEAFF.